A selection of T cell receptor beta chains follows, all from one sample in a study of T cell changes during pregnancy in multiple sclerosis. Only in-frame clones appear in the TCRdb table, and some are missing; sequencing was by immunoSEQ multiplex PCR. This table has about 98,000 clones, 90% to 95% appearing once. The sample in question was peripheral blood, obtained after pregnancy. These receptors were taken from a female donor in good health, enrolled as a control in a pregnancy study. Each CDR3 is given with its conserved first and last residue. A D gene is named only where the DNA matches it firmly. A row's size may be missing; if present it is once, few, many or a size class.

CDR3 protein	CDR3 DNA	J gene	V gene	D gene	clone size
CASRGQGSNSPLHF	TGTGCCAGCAGGGGACAGGGATCAAATTCACCCCTCCACTTT	TRBJ1-6	TRBV28	TRBD1	-
CASSIPGGETQYF	TGTGCCAGTAGTATTCCAGGGGGGGAGACCCAGTACTTC	TRBJ2-5	TRBV19	-	-
CASSPGGAGTTGELFF	TGTGCCAGCAGCCCCGGGGGGGCAGGGACTACCGGGGAGCTGTTTTTT	TRBJ2-2	TRBV7-3	TRBD2	-
CLRKGDRLPPGHTGELFF	TGCCTCAGGAAGGGGGACAGGCTACCCCCTGGTCACACCGGGGAGCTGTTTTTT	TRBJ2-2	TRBV29-1	TRBD1	-
CALTHTGWMGLVEQYF	TGTGCCCTAACCCACACGGGTTGGATGGGTTTAGTGGAGCAGTACTTC	TRBJ2-7	TRBV21-1	-	-
CASSGINTEAFF	TGTGCCAGCAGCGGCATAAACACTGAAGCTTTCTTT	TRBJ1-1	TRBV7-9	-	-
CASSQAVTGEVPTPYEQYF	TGCGCCAGCAGCCAAGCAGTTACGGGAGAGGTTCCCACCCCCTACGAGCAGTACTTC	TRBJ2-7	TRBV4-1	-	-
CASSSYRDAYEQYF	TGTGCCAGCAGCTCTTACAGGGACGCCTACGAGCAGTACTTC	TRBJ2-7	TRBV11-2	-	once
CASSSRTGGADQPQHF	TGTGCCAGCAGTTCCAGGACAGGGGGCGCGGATCAGCCCCAGCATTTT	TRBJ1-5	TRBV6-5	TRBD1	-
CATSRDLGGETQYF	TGTGCCACCAGCAGAGATCTGGGGGGTGAGACCCAGTACTTC	TRBJ2-5	TRBV15	-	-
CAWSRNRGHEQYF	TGTGCCTGGAGCCGAAACAGGGGACACGAGCAGTACTTC	TRBJ2-7	TRBV30	TRBD1	-
CASSEVAGNVWETQYF	TGTGCCAGCAGTGAGGTTGCGGGGAACGTATGGGAGACCCAGTACTTC	TRBJ2-5	TRBV6-1	-	-
CASSSPGLNYGYTF	TGTGCCAGCAGCTCCCCGGGACTGAACTATGGCTACACCTTC	TRBJ1-2	TRBV6-5	-	-
CASSQRTGGRGTEAFF	TGTGCCAGCAGCCAGCGTACGGGGGGCCGGGGAACTGAAGCTTTCTTT	TRBJ1-1	TRBV14	-	-
CASSLYPDRGIYEQYF	TGTGCCAGCAGTTTATATCCGGACAGGGGAATTTACGAGCAGTACTTC	TRBJ2-7	TRBV27	TRBD1	-
CASSLFNQPQHF	TGTGCCAGCAGCCTGTTTAATCAGCCCCAGCATTTT	TRBJ1-5	TRBV2	-	-
CASSSGLQETQYF	TGTGCCAGCAGCTCGGGACTACAAGAGACCCAGTACTTC	TRBJ2-5	TRBV7-3	TRBD2	-
CATSRRGQGRDQPQHF	TGTGCCACCAGCAGACGGGGACAGGGAAGGGATCAGCCCCAGCATTTT	TRBJ1-5	TRBV15	TRBD1	-
CASLDFTGSYNEQFF	TGTGCCAGTTTAGATTTTACCGGCTCCTACAATGAGCAGTTCTTC	TRBJ2-1	TRBV19	-	-
CASSSREGDTQYF	TGTGCCAGCAGCTCTAGGGAGGGCGATACGCAGTATTTT	TRBJ2-3	TRBV11-3	TRBD2	-
CASSAGGAGTEAFF	TGTGCCAGCAGTGCAGGGGGCGCGGGCACTGAAGCTTTCTTT	TRBJ1-1	TRBV6-1	TRBD1	-
CASRPDDSSTDTQYF	TGTGCCAGCAGACCGGATGACTCTAGCACAGATACGCAGTATTTT	TRBJ2-3	TRBV6-4	-	-
CASSQEEDRRSYEQYF	TGCGCCAGCAGCCAAGAGGAGGACAGGAGATCCTACGAGCAGTACTTC	TRBJ2-7	TRBV4-1	TRBD1	once
CASSLARLAKETQYF	TGTGCCAGCAGCTTAGCGCGATTAGCCAAAGAGACCCAGTACTTC	TRBJ2-5	TRBV7-8	-	-
CASGADYRVKNGYTF	TGTGCCAGCGGCGCCGATTACAGGGTAAAGAATGGCTACACCTTC	TRBJ1-2	TRBV9	-	-
CASSRNRGTEAFF	TGTGCCAGCAGCAGAAACCGGGGCACTGAAGCTTTCTTT	TRBJ1-1	TRBV28	-	few
CASSIGAAEAFF	TGTGCCAGTAGTATAGGGGCCGCTGAAGCTTTCTTT	TRBJ1-1	TRBV19	-	-
CASSLGGTSGRSDTQYF	TGTGCCAGCAGCTTGGGGGGGACTAGCGGGAGATCGGATACGCAGTATTTT	TRBJ2-3	TRBV5-4	TRBD2	-
CASITVSGNTIYF	TGTGCCAGCATAACGGTCTCTGGAAACACCATATATTTT	TRBJ1-3	TRBV2	-	-
CASSVKGDIQYF	TGTGCCAGCAGCGTAAAGGGAGACATTCAGTACTTC	TRBJ2-4	TRBV9	-	-
CASSLTPPELAGGANEQFF	TGTGCCAGCAGCCTAACCCCTCCTGAACTAGCGGGGGGGGCAAATGAGCAGTTCTTC	TRBJ2-1	TRBV9	TRBD2	-
CASSFGGSSNTEAFF	TGTGCCAGCAGTTTCGGGGGTTCCTCGAACACTGAAGCTTTCTTT	TRBJ1-1	TRBV28	-	-
CAISESGLPGYGYTF	TGTGCCATCAGTGAGTCGGGATTGCCGGGGTATGGCTACACCTTC	TRBJ1-2	TRBV10-3	-	-
CASSQGLAGPARETQYF	TGTGCCAGCAGCCAGGGGCTAGCGGGTCCTGCTCGGGAGACCCAGTACTTC	TRBJ2-5	TRBV7-8	TRBD2	-
CASSLYSQGSEAFF	TGCGCCAGCAGCTTGTATTCGCAGGGCTCTGAAGCTTTCTTT	TRBJ1-1	TRBV5-1	-	-
CASSSGGNTDTQYF	TGTGCCAGTAGTTCGGGGGGAAACACAGATACGCAGTATTTT	TRBJ2-3	TRBV19	TRBD2	-
CASSEWEGDGYTF	TGTGCCAGCAGTGAATGGGAGGGGGATGGCTACACCTTC	TRBJ1-2	TRBV25-1	-	-
CASSPQGREPQHF	TGTGCCAGCTCACCGCAGGGGAGAGAGCCCCAGCATTTT	TRBJ1-5	TRBV18	-	-
CASSTRTKQETQYF	TGTGCCAGTAGTACCCGGACTAAGCAAGAGACCCAGTACTTC	TRBJ2-5	TRBV19	-	-
CASSSGLLPPFF	TGTGCCAGCAGTTCGGGACTCCTCCCCCCGTTCTTC	TRBJ2-1	TRBV27	-	-
CASSPGQALEQYF	TGTGCCAGCAGTCCTGGACAGGCCCTAGAGCAGTACTTC	TRBJ2-7	TRBV6-5	TRBD1	few
CASRPGLRGTGAYEQYF	TGTGCCAGCAGGCCAGGGCTAAGGGGGACAGGGGCCTACGAGCAGTACTTC	TRBJ2-7	TRBV11-2	TRBD1	-
CASSVSEGTANTGELFF	TGTGCCAGCAGTGTAAGCGAGGGGACTGCGAACACCGGGGAGCTGTTTTTT	TRBJ2-2	TRBV2	-	once
CASSSQGIYGYTF	TGTGCCAGCAGCTCACAGGGAATCTATGGCTACACCTTC	TRBJ1-2	TRBV5-4	-	-
CASSPLAGGYNEQFF	TGTGCCAGCAGTCCCCTAGCGGGAGGTTACAATGAGCAGTTCTTC	TRBJ2-1	TRBV28	TRBD2	-
CASSLSDSTNQPQHF	TGTGCCAGCAGCTTGTCGGACAGCACCAATCAGCCCCAGCATTTT	TRBJ1-5	TRBV7-8	-	-
CASSARDSEAFF	TGTGCCAGCAGCGCCCGGGACTCTGAAGCTTTCTTT	TRBJ1-1	TRBV9	-	once
CASGIRGTGGYEQYF	TGTGCCAGCGGGATCCGAGGGACAGGGGGTTACGAGCAGTACTTC	TRBJ2-7	TRBV28	TRBD1	-
CASSFRTGGDTEAFF	TGTGCCAGCAGTTTCAGGACAGGGGGGGACACTGAAGCTTTCTTT	TRBJ1-1	TRBV27	TRBD1	-
CASSAVGNTIYF	TGTGCCAGCAGTGCAGTTGGAAACACCATATATTTT	TRBJ1-3	TRBV6-1	-	-
CASSLVRPTGMGGYTF	TGTGCCAGCAGCTTGGTTCGCCCCACAGGGATGGGGGGCTACACCTTC	TRBJ1-2	TRBV5-4	-	-
CASMDRAFNQPQHF	TGTGCCAGCATGGACAGGGCTTTTAATCAGCCCCAGCATTTT	TRBJ1-5	TRBV27	TRBD1	-